This TCR beta chain emerged from a study of Tregs in tolerant kidney transplant recipients. Whole-study results and caveats: Expanding Tregs on activated donor B cells appeared to best identify donor-specific TCRbeta clones. Biological reproducibility was not directly addressed in this study. Findings come from small patient numbers and require larger validation.

The CDR3 is 13 residues long. The V gene's germline CDR1 is SQVTM and CDR2 ANQGSEA. Unstimulated regulatory T cells (CD4+CD25+CD127-), CD4+CD25- non-regulatory cells, CD4 and CD8 cells were FACS-sorted from thawed PBMCs. Clones were read by immunoSEQ multiplex PCR, and TCRdb kept only the in-frame ones, dropping some. The data show 110,000 or so clones, with 92% seen just once and approximately 0.59% held by the top ten. A note on this clone: Its target is unknown.

The genes are TRBV29-1 and TRBJ1-3; 11 bases are shared with TRBD1. The receptor comes from a human donor in good health. The material sequenced was CD4+ T cells from blood. The CDR3 region is CIWTGGLVNTIYF. As DNA, the CDR3 is TGCATCTGGACAGGGGGCCTTGTAAACACCATATATTTT.